The 25 T cell receptor beta chains in this list originate from one sample, sequenced in a study of blood T cell repertoires in COVID-19 (dated by TCRdb to 2019 to 2021). The library was prepared using the immunoSEQ multiplex PCR assay. In TCRdb, the immuneACCESS table is reduced to in-frame sequences with V and J assigned. These tables do not hold every clone; where another copy was compared, an unresolved V gene accounts for under half, and the others remain unexplained. The sample has some 8,000 clones on record, under 90% of them singletons. The top ten clones comprise around 32% of the sample. Material: peripheral blood. Source of these receptors: a human donor in a cohort sampled during active COVID-19.

The table lists this clone with a few counts. The rearrangement links TRBV27 to TRBJ1-5; D might be TRBD1 (6 bases). This CDR3 region has 13 residues. In germline, CDR1 is MNHEY, CDR2 SMNVEV (reference sequence). V lost 8 bases and J 7 bases, leaving 15 bases between the germline ends. CDR3 in amino acids: CASGDTGRQPQHF. The CDR3 region has the DNA TGTGCCAGCGGGGACACCGGACGGCAGCCCCAGCATTTT.

This chain uses TRBV4-2 with TRBJ1-2; a weak D match, TRBD1 (6 bases). Germline CDR1 reads LGHNA; CDR2 reads YNFKEQ. This CDR3 has 15 residues. Trimming removed 0 bases from V and 4 bases from J, with 12 bases in between. CDR3 in amino acids: CASSQDRQAGYGYTF. In nucleotides, the CDR3 is TGTGCCAGCAGCCAAGATCGACAGGCGGGCTATGGCTACACCTTC.

The V and J genes are TRBV21-1 and TRBJ2-7; TRBD1 is the table's D call, not checked against the DNA. TRBV21-1 is classified as a pseudogene. This CDR3 has 13 residues. CDR3 DNA: TGTGCCATTTCCCCCTTGGACACCTACGAGCAGTACGTC. It specifies CAISPLDTYEQYV.

The rearrangement joins TRBV7-2 to TRBJ2-1; 11 bases match TRBD2. Trimming removed 4 bases from V and 9 bases from J; junction bases left unmatched: 17. The CDR3 is made up of 18 amino acids. The germline CDR1 and CDR2 sequences are SGHTA and FQGNSA. The DNA of the CDR3 is TGTGCCAGCAGCTGGACACCCTCTAGCGGGAGGTTTTCGGGTGAGCAGTTCTTC. It encodes CASSWTPSSGRFSGEQFF.

This clone was picked up one time. The J gene is TRBJ2-1, the V gene TRBV9, with 8 bases aligning to TRBD2. Losses at the gene ends were 6 bases for V and 3 bases for J; bases not matched to a gene: 14. Germline assignment: CDR1 SGDLS and CDR2 YYNGEE. CDR3 length equals 17 residues. Written as DNA, the CDR3 is TGTGCCAGCACCCCACCCCCCCCGGGACTAGGCTACAATGAGCAGTTCTTC. Its protein is CASTPPPPGLGYNEQFF.

The chain uses TRBV25-1 and TRBJ1-1; D may be TRBD1 (6 bases). The germline V and J ends were trimmed by 4 bases and 5 bases, with 17 bases remaining between them. Per germline, CDR1 MGHDK and CDR2 SYGVNS. The CDR3 runs to 15 residues. This chain's CDR3 is CASSVTGSKGTEAFF. For the CDR3, the DNA is TGTGCCAGCAGTGTAACAGGGAGCAAAGGTACTGAAGCTTTCTTT.

The rearrangement joins TRBV6-1 to TRBJ1-3; D is unresolved. The CDR3 spans 14 residues. V was clipped by 2 bases and J by 0 bases, with 5 bases between them. In germline, CDR1 is MNHNS, CDR2 SASEGT. The DNA of the CDR3 is TGTGCCAGCAGTGAACTTAGCTCTGGAAACACCATATATTTT. Its protein product is CASSELSSGNTIYF.

This rearrangement joins TRBV6-4 to TRBJ2-7, with 11 bases aligning to TRBD2. J was trimmed by 2 bases and V by 7 bases; bases with no gene match: 4. The CDR3 covers 14 residues. Per germline, CDR1 MRHNA and CDR2 SNTAGT. The CDR3 loop reads CASILAGGAYEQYV. The CDR3 DNA reads as TGTGCCAGCATCCTAGCGGGGGGAGCCTACGAGCAGTACGTC.

The J gene is TRBJ1-4, the V gene TRBV6-6; D call uncertain. From germline, CDR1 is MNHNY and CDR2 SVGAGI (reference sequence). The CDR3 extends over 12 amino acids. The V end lost 2 bases, the J end lost 8 bases, and 6 bases lay between the germline ends. Here the CDR3 reads CASSYAGEKLFF. For the CDR3, the DNA is TGTGCCAGCAGTTACGCGGGGGAAAAACTGTTTTTT.

V usage is TRBV3-1 (or the pseudogene TRBV3-2) and J usage is TRBJ2-7; D ambiguous. Germline lookup yields CDR1 LGHDT and CDR2 YNNKEL (reference sequence). The CDR3 runs 13 residues. Between the trimmed V and J ends, which lost 7 bases and 0 bases, there was a span of 10 bases. CDR3 bases: TGTGCCAGCACGTTGGCAGGCTCCTACGAGCAGTACTTC. It is translated as CASTLAGSYEQYF.

This clone was recorded once. This chain connects TRBV18 to TRBJ2-1, with 10 positions matching TRBD2. The CDR3 contains 15 residues. Looked up from germline, CDR1 is KGHSH and CDR2 is LQKENI. The V segment lost 3 bases and the J segment 8 bases; nucleotides outside the gene matches: 7. The CDR3 DNA follows: TGTGCCAGCTCACCGCGACTAGCGGGTTATGATGAGCAGTTCTTC. Translation: CASSPRLAGYDEQFF.

The genes are TRBV2 and TRBJ1-1, with unresolved D. Per germline, CDR1 SNHLY and CDR2 FYNNEI. CDR3 size: 13 residues. V was cut by 1 base and J by 5 bases, with 8 bases left in between. CDR3 in amino acids: CASSEVGRTEAFF. As DNA, the CDR3 is TGTGCCAGCAGTGAAGTGGGCAGGACTGAAGCTTTCTTT.

The chain recombines TRBV10-3 with TRBJ2-5; D unresolved. Trimming removed 4 bases at V and 3 bases at J, with 12 bases between. Germline V gives CDR1 ENHRY, CDR2 SYGVKD. The CDR3 runs 14 residues. The CDR3 loop is CAISGLAAKETQYF. In DNA, the CDR3 is TGTGCCATCAGTGGGCTGGCAGCGAAAGAGACCCAGTACTTC.

The V and J genes are TRBV3-1 (or the pseudogene TRBV3-2) and TRBJ1-4; TRBD1 aligns across 8 bases. J lost 5 bases, V lost 1 base, and 3 bases had no gene match. CDR3 length: 15 residues. Germline V gene data show CDR1 as LGHDT and CDR2 as YNNKEL (reference sequence). The CDR3 region is CASSQGTGRNEKLFF. As DNA, the CDR3 is TGTGCCAGCAGCCAAGGGACAGGGAGGAATGAAAAACTGTTTTTT.

The chain couples TRBV25-1 to TRBJ1-1, with a tentative D call TRBD1 (5 bases). The germline gives CDR1 MGHDK, CDR2 SYGVNS. The length of the CDR3 is 15 residues. V was pared by 2 bases and J by 1 base, with 11 bases between. DNA of the CDR3: TGTGCCAGCAGTGAACCCGACAGCCCGAACACTGAAGCTTTCTTT. Translated: CASSEPDSPNTEAFF.

This clone came up a few times. This sequence joins TRBV27 and TRBJ1-1, with 9 bases fitting TRBD1. V was clipped by 5 bases and J by 4 bases; unmatched bases: 2. Germline CDR1 is MNHEY and CDR2 is SMNVEV (reference sequence). CDR3 size: 13 residues. CDR3 protein: CASSQTGGTEAFF. CDR3 bases: TGTGCCAGCAGTCAGACAGGGGGCACTGAAGCTTTCTTT.

V usage is TRBV6-2 or TRBV6-3 and J usage is TRBJ1-3; D remains ambiguous. V was cut by 2 bases and J by 4 bases, with 12 bases left in between. This CDR3 is built from 15 residues. Looked up from germline, CDR1 is MNHEY and CDR2 is SVGEGT. CDR3 protein: CASSYPTTGGNTIYF. DNA for the CDR3: TGTGCCAGCAGTTACCCTACGACTGGAGGAAACACCATATATTTT.

This chain links TRBV5-1 with TRBJ2-7; D may be TRBD2 (6 bases). Germline V gives CDR1 SGHRS, CDR2 YFSETQ. This CDR3 has 15 amino acids. Trimming shortened V by 2 bases and J by 0 bases, and 12 bases separated the two germline ends. The CDR3 sequence is CASSLGTYNSYEQYF. The CDR3 DNA follows: TGCGCCAGCAGCTTAGGGACTTATAACTCCTACGAGCAGTACTTC.

A single count supports this clone. This CDR3 reads CASIPPLAGGQSYNEQFF. DNA for the CDR3: TGTGCCTCTATCCCCCCACTAGCGGGGGGGCAATCCTACAATGAGCAGTTCTTC. This sequence joins TRBV7-9 and TRBJ2-1, with TRBD2 identical over 13 bases. This CDR3 comprises 18 residues. The germline V gene encodes CDR1 SEHNR and CDR2 FQNEAQ (reference sequence). Trimming at V came to 11 bases and at J to 1 base, leaving 14 bases not matched to a gene.

The rearrangement joins TRBV25-1 to TRBJ1-4; 9 positions match TRBD1. Germline loops: CDR1 MGHDK, CDR2 SYGVNS. V was clipped by 2 bases and J by 3 bases; unmatched bases: 1. CDR3 length equals 15 residues. Here the CDR3 DNA reads TGTGCCAGCAGTGAAACAGGGGGCTCTAATGAAAAACTGTTTTTT. It translates to CASSETGGSNEKLFF.

The V gene is TRBV30, the J gene TRBJ2-7, with TRBD2 matching over 11 bases. Trimming removed 3 bases from V and 0 bases from J; junction bases left unmatched: 7. The germline gives CDR1 GTSNPN, CDR2 SVGIG (reference sequence). The CDR3 sequence is 16 residues long. This CDR3 is CAWSAAGTSGSYEQYV. The CDR3, as DNA: TGTGCCTGGAGCGCCGCCGGGACTAGCGGCTCCTACGAGCAGTACGTC.

The table lists this clone with a few counts. The V gene is TRBV2, the J gene TRBJ2-7; D perhaps matches TRBD2 (6 bases). The CDR3 totals 14 residues. Trimming left V 2 bases short and J 0 bases short, with 8 bases between. Germline-derived CDR1 and CDR2 are SNHLY and FYNNEI. CDR3 sequence (DNA): TGTGCCAGCAGTGAACTCGGGGGCTCCTACGAGCAGTACTTC. Translating it yields CASSELGGSYEQYF.

V usage is TRBV5-5 and J usage is TRBJ2-5; tentatively, D is TRBD1 (8 bases). This CDR3 has 15 residues. Germline V gene lookup returns CDR1 SGHKS and CDR2 YYEKEE (reference sequence). Deletions cut 2 bases from V and 4 bases from J, with 15 bases between. The CDR3 loop is CASSFDRGGLETQYF. The CDR3 DNA reads as TGTGCCAGCAGCTTTGACAGGGGAGGGTTAGAGACCCAGTACTTC.

The V call is TRBV18, the J call TRBJ2-2; TRBD2 matches 7 bases. Trimming took 0 bases from V and 4 from J; bases not matched to a gene: 5. This CDR3 contains 16 residues. Germline-derived CDR1 and CDR2 are KGHSH and LQKENI. CDR3 sequence: CASSPPAGGTTGELFF. CDR3 coding DNA: TGTGCCAGCTCACCACCGGCCGGGGGGACCACCGGGGAGCTGTTTTTT.

The rearrangement uses TRBV11-1 and TRBJ2-3, with D possibly being TRBD2 (5 bases). CDR3 size: 13 residues. CDR1 and CDR2 (germline): SGHAT, FQDESV (reference sequence). V was cut by 3 bases and J by 4 bases, with 8 bases left in between. CDR3 nucleotides: TGTGCCAGCAGCTTTTGGGGAGCAGATACGCAGTATTTT. This encodes CASSFWGADTQYF.